The T cell receptor beta chain described here comes from a study of beta chain features in type 1 diabetes. About the study: There were about 110,000,000 sorted cells examined across all samples.

This clone was counted at least ten times. As every portion of the isolated RNA was reverse transcribed, the sequencing read expressed TCRB transcripts. Some clones are missing from TCRdb's copy, which holds only in-frame ones; the method was immunoSEQ multiplex PCR. The sample contains hundreds of thousands of clones, around 9.6% of which appear only once. One heparinised blood draw, averaging roughly 120 mL, came from each donor. Central memory, naive, regulatory and stem cell-like memory CD4+ cells were sorted by CD45RO/CCR7/CD25/CD127/CD95/CD27. Once sorted, every population was more than 95% pure. Germline CDR1 and CDR2: MDHEN and SYDVKM. The CDR3 totals 17 residues. Losses at the gene ends were 6 bases for V and 6 bases for J; bases not matched to a gene: 12.

The chain combines TRBV28 with TRBJ2-3; 13 bases are a match to TRBD2. This clonotype was obtained from a woman under 30 in good health. Sequenced input: naive CD4+ T cells from blood. The DNA of the CDR3 is TGTGCCAGCAGCAAGTCCGGGACTAGCGGGACGACTGATACGCAGTATTTT. Its translation is CASSKSGTSGTTDTQYF.